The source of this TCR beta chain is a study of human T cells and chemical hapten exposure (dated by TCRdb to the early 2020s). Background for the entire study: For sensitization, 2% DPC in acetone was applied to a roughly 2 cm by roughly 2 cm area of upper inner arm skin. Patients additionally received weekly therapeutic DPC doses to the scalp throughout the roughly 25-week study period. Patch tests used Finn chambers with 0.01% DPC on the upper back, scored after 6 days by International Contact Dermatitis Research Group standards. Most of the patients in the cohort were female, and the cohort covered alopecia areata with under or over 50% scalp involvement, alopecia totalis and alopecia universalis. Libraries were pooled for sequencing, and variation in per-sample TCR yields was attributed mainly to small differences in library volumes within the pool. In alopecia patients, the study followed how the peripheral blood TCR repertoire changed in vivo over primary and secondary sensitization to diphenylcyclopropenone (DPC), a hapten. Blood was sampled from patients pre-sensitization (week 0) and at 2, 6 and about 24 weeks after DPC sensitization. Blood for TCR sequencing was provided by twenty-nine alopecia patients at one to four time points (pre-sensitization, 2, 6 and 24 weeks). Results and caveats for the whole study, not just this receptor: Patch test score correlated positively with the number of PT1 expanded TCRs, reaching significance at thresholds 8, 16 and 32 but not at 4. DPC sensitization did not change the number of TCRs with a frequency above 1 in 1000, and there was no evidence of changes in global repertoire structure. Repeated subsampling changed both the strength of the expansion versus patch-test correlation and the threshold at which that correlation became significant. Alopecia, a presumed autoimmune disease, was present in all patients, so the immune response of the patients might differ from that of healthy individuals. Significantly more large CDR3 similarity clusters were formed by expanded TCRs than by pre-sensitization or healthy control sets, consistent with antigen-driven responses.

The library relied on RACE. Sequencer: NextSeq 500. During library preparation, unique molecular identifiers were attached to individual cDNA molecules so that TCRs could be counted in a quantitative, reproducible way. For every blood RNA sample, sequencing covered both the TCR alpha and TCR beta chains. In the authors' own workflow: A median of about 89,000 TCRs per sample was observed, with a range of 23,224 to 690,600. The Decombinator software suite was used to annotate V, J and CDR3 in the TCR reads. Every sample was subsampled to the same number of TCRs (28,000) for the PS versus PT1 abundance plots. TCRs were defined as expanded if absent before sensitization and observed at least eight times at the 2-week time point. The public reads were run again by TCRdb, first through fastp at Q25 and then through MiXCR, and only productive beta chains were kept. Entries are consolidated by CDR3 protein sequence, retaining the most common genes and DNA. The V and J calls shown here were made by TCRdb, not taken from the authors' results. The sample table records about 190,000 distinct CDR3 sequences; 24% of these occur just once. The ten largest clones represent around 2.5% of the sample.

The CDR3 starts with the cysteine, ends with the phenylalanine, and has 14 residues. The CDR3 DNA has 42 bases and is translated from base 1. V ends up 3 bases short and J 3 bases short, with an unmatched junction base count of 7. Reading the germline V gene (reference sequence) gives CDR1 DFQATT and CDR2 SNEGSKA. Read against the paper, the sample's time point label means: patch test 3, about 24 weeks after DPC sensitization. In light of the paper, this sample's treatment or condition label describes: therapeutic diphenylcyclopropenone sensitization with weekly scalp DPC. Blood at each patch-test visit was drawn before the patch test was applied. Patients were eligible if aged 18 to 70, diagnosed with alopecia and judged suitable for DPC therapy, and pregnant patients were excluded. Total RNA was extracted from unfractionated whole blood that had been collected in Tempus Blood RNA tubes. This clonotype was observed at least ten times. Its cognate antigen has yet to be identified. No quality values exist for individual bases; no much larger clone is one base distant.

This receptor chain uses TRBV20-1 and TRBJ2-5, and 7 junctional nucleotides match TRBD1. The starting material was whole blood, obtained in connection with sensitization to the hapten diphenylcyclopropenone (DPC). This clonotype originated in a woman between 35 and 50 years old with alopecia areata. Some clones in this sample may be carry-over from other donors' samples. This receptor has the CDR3 CSASHPGGEETQYF. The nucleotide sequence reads TGCAGTGCTAGTCATCCAGGGGGAGAAGAGACCCAGTACTTC.